These T cell receptor beta chains were read from a single sample in a study of T cell responses to AZD1222 COVID-19 vaccine. This table comes from immunoSEQ multiplex PCR, and its TCRdb copy is limited to in-frame clones, with some not included. The table records 140,000 to 150,000 clones, 90% to 95% of them present only once. The material sequenced was peripheral blood, taken on day 0 of MenACWY control vaccination. The receptors were sampled from an adult in good health. Both conserved end residues are part of each CDR3. The order of the fields is D gene, clone size, J gene, V gene, CDR3 length, CDR3 protein, CDR3 DNA. D genes are given only for firm matches. Only some rows state a clone size, as once, few, many or a class for expanded clones.

NA NA TRBJ1-6 TRBV7-8 16 CASSLPVGTYYSPLHF TGTGCCAGCAGCCTACCAGTAGGGACTTATTATTCACCCCTCCACTTT
NA NA TRBJ1-1 TRBV3-1/TRBV3-2 13 CASSQPLATEAFF TGTGCCAGCAGCCAACCCTTGGCGACTGAAGCTTTCTTT
NA NA TRBJ1-1 TRBV6-1 12 CASSEGTVEAFF TGTGCCAGCAGTGAAGGCACAGTCGAAGCTTTCTTT
NA NA TRBJ2-5 TRBV12-3/TRBV12-4 13 CASSLLAAETQYF TGTGCCAGCAGTTTATTAGCCGCAGAGACCCAGTACTTC
NA NA TRBJ2-7 TRBV19 15 CASSIRGGSSYEQYF TGTGCCAGTAGTATCCGGGGCGGCAGCTCCTACGAGCAGTACTTC
NA NA TRBJ1-6 TRBV5-6 15 CASSLEGVYNSPLHF TGTGCCAGCAGCTTGGAAGGGGTCTATAATTCACCCCTCCACTTT
NA NA TRBJ1-6 TRBV28 14 CASSLTQYNSPLHF TGTGCCAGCAGTTTGACACAGTATAATTCACCCCTCCACTTT
TRBD1 once TRBJ2-3 TRBV27 16 CASSLLPDRGTDTQYF TGTGCCAGCAGTTTACTGCCGGACAGGGGCACAGATACGCAGTATTTT
NA NA TRBJ2-4 TRBV10-3 16 CAISEGGRIAKNIQYF TGTGCCATCAGCGAGGGGGGCAGGATAGCCAAAAACATTCAGTACTTC
NA NA TRBJ2-7 TRBV27 14 CASSRASGRYEQYF TGTGCCAGCAGTCGAGCGAGTGGCCGCTACGAGCAGTACTTC
TRBD1 NA TRBJ1-1 TRBV3-1/TRBV3-2 14 CASSQDTGTGEAFF TGTGCCAGCAGCCAAGATACAGGGACAGGTGAAGCTTTCTTT